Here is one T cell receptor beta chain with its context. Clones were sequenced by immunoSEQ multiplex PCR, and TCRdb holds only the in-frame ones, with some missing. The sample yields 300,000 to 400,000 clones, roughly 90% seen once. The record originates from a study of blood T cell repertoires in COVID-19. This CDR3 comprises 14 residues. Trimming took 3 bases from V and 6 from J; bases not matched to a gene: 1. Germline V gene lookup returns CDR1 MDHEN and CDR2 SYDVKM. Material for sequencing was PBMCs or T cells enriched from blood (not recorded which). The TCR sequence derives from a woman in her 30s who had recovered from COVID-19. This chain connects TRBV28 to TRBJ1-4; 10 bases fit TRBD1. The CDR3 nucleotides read TGTGCCAGCAGTTTGGACAGGGGGGATGAAAAACTGTTTTTT. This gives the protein CASSLDRGDEKLFF.